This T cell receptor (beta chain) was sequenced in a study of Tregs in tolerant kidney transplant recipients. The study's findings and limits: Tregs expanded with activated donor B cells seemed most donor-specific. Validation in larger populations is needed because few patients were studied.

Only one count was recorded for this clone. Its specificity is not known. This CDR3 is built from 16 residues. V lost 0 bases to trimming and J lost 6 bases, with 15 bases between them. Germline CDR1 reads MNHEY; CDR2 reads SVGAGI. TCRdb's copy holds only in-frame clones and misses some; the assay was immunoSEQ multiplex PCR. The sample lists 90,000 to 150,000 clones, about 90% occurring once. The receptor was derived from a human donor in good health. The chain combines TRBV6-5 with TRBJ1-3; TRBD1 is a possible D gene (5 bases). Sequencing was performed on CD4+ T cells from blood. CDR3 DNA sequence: TGTGCCAGCAGTTACTCGAGACAGCTGTTGGAAAACACCATATATTTT. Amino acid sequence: CASSYSRQLLENTIYF.